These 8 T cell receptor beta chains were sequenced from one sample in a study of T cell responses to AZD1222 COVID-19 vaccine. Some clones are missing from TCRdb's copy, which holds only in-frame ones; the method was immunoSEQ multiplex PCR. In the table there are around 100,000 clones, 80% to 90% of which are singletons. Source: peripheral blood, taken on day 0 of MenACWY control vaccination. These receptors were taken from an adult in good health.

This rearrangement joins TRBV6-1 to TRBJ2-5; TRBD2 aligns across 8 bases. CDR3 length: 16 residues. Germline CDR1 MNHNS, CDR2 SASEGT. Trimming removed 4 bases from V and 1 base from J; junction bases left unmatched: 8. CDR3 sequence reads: CASSAVAGRSQETQYF. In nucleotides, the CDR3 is TGTGCCAGCAGTGCGGTAGCGGGGAGATCCCAAGAGACCCAGTACTTC.

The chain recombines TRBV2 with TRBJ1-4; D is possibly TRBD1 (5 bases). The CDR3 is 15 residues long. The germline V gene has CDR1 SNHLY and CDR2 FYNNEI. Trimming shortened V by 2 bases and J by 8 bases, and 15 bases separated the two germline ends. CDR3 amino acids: CASSEMWGVGEKLFF. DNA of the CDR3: TGTGCCAGCAGTGAAATGTGGGGGGTAGGAGAAAAACTGTTTTTT.

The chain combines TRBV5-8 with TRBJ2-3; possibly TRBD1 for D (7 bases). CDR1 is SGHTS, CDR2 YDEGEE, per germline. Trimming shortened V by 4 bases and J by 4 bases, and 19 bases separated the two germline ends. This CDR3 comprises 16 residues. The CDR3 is CASSPQYDREADTQYF. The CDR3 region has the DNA TGTGCCAGCAGCCCCCAGTACGACAGGGAGGCAGATACGCAGTATTTT. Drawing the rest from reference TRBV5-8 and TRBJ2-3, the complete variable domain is EAGVTQSPTHLIKTRGQQATLRCSPISGHTSVYWYQQALGLGLQFLLWYDEGEERNRGNFPPRFSGRQFPNYSSELNVNALELEDSALYLCASSPQYDREADTQYFGPGTRLTVL.

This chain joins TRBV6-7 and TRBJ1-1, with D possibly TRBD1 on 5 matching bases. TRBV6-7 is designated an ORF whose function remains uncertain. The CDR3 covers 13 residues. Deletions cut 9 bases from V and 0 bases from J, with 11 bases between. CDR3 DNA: TGTGCCAGATGCGGGGGTATGAACACTGAAGCTTTCTTT. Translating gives CARCGGMNTEAFF.

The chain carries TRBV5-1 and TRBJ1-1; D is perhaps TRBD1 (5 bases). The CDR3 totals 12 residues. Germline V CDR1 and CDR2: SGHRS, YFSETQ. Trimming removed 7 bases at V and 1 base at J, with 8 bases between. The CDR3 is CASGTGNTEAFF. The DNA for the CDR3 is TGCGCCAGCGGCACAGGGAACACTGAAGCTTTCTTT.

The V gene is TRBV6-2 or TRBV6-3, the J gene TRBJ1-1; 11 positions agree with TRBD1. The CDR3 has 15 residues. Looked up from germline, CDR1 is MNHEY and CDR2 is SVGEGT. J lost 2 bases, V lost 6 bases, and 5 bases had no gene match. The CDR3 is CASSHGQGANTEAFF. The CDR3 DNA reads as TGTGCCAGCAGCCACGGACAGGGGGCCAACACTGAAGCTTTCTTT.

The CDR3 spells CASSPGTSQPQHF. CDR3 nucleotide sequence: TGCGCCAGCAGCCCTGGCACTTCTCAGCCCCAGCATTTT. This chain uses TRBV4-1 with TRBJ1-5; D remains ambiguous. The CDR3 loop spans 13 amino acids. Per germline, CDR1 MGHRA and CDR2 YSYEKL. Trimming removed 4 bases from V and 6 bases from J, with 10 bases in between.

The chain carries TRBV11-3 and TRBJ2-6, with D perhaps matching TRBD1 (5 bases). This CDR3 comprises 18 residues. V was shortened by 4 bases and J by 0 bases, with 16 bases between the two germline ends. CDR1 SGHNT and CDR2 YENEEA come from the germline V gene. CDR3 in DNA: TGTGCCAGCAGCTCCCCCAGGGAAGCTAACTCTGGGGCCAACGTCCTGACTTTC. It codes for CASSSPREANSGANVLTF.